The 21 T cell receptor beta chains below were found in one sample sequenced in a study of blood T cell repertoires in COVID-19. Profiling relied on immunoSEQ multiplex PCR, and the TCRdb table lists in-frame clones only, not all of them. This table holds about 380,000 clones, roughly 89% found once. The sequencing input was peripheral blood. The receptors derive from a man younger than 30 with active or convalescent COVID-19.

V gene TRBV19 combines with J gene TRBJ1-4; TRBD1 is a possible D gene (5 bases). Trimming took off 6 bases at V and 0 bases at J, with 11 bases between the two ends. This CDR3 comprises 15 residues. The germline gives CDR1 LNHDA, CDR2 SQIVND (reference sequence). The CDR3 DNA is TGTGCCAGTAGCAAGGCAGGGTCAACTAATGAAAAACTGTTTTTT. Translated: CASSKAGSTNEKLFF.

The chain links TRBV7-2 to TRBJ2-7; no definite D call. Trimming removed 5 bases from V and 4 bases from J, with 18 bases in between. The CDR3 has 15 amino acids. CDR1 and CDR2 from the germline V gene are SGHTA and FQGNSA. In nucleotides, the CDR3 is TGTGCCAGCAGCCCCCTTGGAGACCGACCTTACGAGCAGTACTTC. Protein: CASSPLGDRPYEQYF.

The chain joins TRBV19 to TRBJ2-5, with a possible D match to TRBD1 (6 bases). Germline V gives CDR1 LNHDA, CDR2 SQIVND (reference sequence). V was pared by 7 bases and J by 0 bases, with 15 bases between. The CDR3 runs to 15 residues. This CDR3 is CASIQGLGYQETQYF. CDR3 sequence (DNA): TGTGCCAGTATTCAGGGGTTGGGGTACCAAGAGACCCAGTACTTC.

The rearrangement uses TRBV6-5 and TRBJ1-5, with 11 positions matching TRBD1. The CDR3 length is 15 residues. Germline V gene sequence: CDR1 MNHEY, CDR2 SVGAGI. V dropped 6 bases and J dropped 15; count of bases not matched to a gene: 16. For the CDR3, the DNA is TGTGCCAGCAGCGCGACCGGGACAGGGGGTGTCAATCGGCATTTT. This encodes CASSATGTGGVNRHF.

CDR3 sequence: CASSYSGDIAGNTIYF. DNA for the CDR3: TGTGCCAGCAGTTACTCTGGGGACATCGCTGGAAACACCATATATTTT. The chain is built from TRBV6-5 and TRBJ1-3; tentatively, D is TRBD1 (6 bases). CDR1 is MNHEY, CDR2 SVGAGI, per germline. This CDR3 region has 16 residues. Between the trimmed V and J ends, which lost 0 bases and 2 bases, there was a span of 11 bases.

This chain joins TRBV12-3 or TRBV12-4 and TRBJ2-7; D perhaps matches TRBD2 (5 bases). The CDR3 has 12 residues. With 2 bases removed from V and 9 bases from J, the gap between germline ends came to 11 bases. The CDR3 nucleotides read TGTGCCAGCAGTTTATCGGGGTTCGCGCAGTACTTC. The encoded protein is CASSLSGFAQYF.

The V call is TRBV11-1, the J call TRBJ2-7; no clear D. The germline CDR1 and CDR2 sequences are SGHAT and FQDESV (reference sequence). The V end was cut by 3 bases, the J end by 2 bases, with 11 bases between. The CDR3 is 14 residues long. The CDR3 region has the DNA TGTGCCAGCAGCTTCGAGGCATCTGCCTACGAGCAGTACTTC. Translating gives CASSFEASAYEQYF.

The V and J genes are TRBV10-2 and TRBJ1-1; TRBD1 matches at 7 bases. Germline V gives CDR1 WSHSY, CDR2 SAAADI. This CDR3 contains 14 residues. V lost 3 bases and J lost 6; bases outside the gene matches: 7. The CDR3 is CASSERDRVAEAFF. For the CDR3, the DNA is TGCGCCAGCAGTGAAAGAGACAGGGTCGCTGAAGCTTTCTTT.

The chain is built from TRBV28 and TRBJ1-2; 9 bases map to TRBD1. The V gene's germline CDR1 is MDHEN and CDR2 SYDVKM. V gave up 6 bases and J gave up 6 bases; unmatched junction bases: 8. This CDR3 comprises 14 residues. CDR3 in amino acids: CASSPRDRAHGYTF. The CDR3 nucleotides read TGTGCCAGCAGCCCCCGGGACAGGGCCCATGGCTACACCTTC.

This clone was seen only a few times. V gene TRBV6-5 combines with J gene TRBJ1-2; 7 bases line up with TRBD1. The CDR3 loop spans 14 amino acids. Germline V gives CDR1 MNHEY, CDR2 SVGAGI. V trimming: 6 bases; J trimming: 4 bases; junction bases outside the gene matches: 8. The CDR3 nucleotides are TGTGCCAGCAGCATGGACAGGAGTGGCTATGGCTACACCTTC. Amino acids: CASSMDRSGYGYTF.

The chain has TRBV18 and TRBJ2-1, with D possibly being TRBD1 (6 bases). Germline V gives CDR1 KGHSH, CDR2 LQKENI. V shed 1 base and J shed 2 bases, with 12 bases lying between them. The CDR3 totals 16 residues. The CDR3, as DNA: TGTGCCAGCTCACCACAAACAGGGTTGGCCTACAATGAGCAGTTCTTC. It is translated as CASSPQTGLAYNEQFF.

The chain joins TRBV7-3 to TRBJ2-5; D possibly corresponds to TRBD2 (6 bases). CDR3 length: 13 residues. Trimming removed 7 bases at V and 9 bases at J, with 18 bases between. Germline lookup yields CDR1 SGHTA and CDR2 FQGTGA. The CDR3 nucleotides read TGTGCCAGCACCAGGTCTCCCGGAGGGCCCCAGTACTTC. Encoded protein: CASTRSPGGPQYF.

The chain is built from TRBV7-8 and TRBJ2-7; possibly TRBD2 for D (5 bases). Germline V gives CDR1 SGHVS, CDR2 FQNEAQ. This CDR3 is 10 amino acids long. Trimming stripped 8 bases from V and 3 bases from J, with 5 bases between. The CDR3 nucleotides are TGTGCCAGCGGGAGCTACGAGCAGTACTTC. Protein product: CASGSYEQYF.

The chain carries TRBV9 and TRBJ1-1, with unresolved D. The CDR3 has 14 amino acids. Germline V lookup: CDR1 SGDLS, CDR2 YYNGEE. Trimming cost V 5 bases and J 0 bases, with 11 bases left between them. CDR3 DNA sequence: TGTGCCAGCAGTAACGGACTCATGAACACTGAAGCTTTCTTT. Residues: CASSNGLMNTEAFF. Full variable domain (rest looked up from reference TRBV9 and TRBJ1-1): DSGVTQTPKHLITATGQRVTLRCSPRSGDLSVYWYQQSLDQGLQFLIQYYNGEERAKGNILERFSAQQFPDLHSELNLSSLELGDSALYFCASSNGLMNTEAFFGQGTRLTVV.

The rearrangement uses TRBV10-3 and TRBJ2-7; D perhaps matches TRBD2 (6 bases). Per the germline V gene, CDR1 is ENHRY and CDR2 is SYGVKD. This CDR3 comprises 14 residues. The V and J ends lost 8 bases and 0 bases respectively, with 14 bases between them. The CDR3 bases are TGTGCCATCGGAGAGGCGGGGAGCTCCTACGAGCAGTACTTC. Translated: CAIGEAGSSYEQYF.

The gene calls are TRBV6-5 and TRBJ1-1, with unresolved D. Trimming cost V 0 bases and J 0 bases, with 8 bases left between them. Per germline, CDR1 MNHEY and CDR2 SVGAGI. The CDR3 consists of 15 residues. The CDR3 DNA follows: TGTGCCAGCAGTTACTCGAGGAGGGTGAACACTGAAGCTTTCTTT. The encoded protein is CASSYSRRVNTEAFF.

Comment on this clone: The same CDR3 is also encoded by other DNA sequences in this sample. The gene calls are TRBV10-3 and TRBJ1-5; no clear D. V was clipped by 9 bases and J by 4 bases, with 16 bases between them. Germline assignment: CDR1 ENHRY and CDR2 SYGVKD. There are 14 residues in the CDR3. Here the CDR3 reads CAISERGGNQPQHF. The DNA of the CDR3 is TGTGCCATATCCGAGCGGGGTGGAAATCAGCCCCAGCATTTT.

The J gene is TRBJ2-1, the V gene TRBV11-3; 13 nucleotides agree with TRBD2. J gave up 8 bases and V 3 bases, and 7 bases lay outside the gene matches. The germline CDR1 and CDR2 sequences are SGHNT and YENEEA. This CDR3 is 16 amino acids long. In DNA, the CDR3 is TGTGCCAGCAGCTTTTCCGGGACTAGCGGGGTTCATGAGCAGTTCTTC. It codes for CASSFSGTSGVHEQFF.

CDR3 DNA: TGTGCCAGCAGTTGGAGGAGGGGGAACACTGAAGCTTTCTTT. Translated: CASSWRRGNTEAFF. The rearrangement joins TRBV27 to TRBJ1-1, with D possibly TRBD1 on 5 matching bases. The V end was cut by 4 bases, the J end by 1 base, with 10 bases between. CDR1 and CDR2 (germline): MNHEY, SMNVEV (reference sequence). CDR3 size: 14 residues.

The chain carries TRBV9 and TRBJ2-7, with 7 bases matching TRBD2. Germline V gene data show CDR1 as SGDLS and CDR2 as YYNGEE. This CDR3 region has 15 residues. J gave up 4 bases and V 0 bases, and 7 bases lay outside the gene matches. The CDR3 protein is CASSVGAGARYEQYF. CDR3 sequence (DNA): TGTGCCAGCAGCGTAGGGGCGGGAGCGCGGTACGAGCAGTACTTC.

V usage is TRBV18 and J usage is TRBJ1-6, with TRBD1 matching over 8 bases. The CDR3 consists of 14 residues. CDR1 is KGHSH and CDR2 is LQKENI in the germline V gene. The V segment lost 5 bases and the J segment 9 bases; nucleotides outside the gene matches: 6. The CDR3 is CASSRGTGGSPLHF. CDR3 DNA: TGTGCCAGCTCAAGGGGGACAGGAGGTTCACCCCTCCACTTT.